Many counts were recorded for the clone carrying this TCR beta chain. TCRdb reprocessed the multiplex PCR reads via MiXCR and lists one record per CDR3 protein. This table has approximately 170,000 distinct CDR3 sequences, around a third appearing once. The lymph nodes were axillary draining lymph nodes from breast cancer patients. The data originate from a study of breast tumors, draining lymph nodes, adjacent tissues. Per the germline V gene, CDR1 is WNHNN and CDR2 is SYGVQD (reference sequence). This CDR3 spans 15 amino acids. With 6 bases removed from V and 3 bases from J, the gap between germline ends came to 17 bases.

The receptor was isolated from a female donor with breast cancer. Some clones in this sample may be carry-over from other donors' samples. This chain uses TRBV10-1 with TRBJ1-2; D gene ambiguous. The sample comprised axillary lymph node tissue. As DNA, the CDR3 is TGCGCCAGCAGGGGCATACTTGGGTGTGACTATGGCTACACCTTC. This gives the protein CASRGILGCDYGYTF.